A selection of T cell receptor beta chains follows, all from one sample in a study of cytomegalovirus exposure and HLA in healthy donors. The assay was immunoSEQ multiplex PCR, and TCRdb's table has in-frame clones only and misses some. The table has about 220,000 clones, 75% to 80% seen once. The sample comprised PBMCs. Receptor source: a male donor in good health and CMV-seronegative. Both conserved end residues are part of each CDR3. The order of the fields is D gene, clone size, V gene, J gene, CDR3 DNA, CDR3 protein. The D gene is left open where the match is weak. Only some rows state a clone size, as once, few, many or a class for expanded clones.

-,-,TRBV29-1,TRBJ2-3,TGCAGCGTCGCAGAGGGTGCGGTGACAGATACGCAGTATTTT,CSVAEGAVTDTQYF
TRBD2,-,TRBV19,TRBJ2-7,TGTGCCAGTAGTATGAGCGGGGTAGAGGCCTACGAGCAGTACTTC,CASSMSGVEAYEQYF
TRBD1,-,TRBV5-1,TRBJ1-3,TGCGCCAGCAGCTTAATACAGGGGGCTGCGGGAAACACCATATATTTT,CASSLIQGAAGNTIYF
-,once,TRBV7-3,TRBJ2-3,TGTGCCAGCAGCCCCCTTGGTGGGGGTAGCGGAACCACAGATACGCAGTATTTT,CASSPLGGGSGTTDTQYF
-,few,TRBV2,TRBJ2-3,TGTGCCAGCAGTGGACGGGGGGCTAGCACAGATACGCAGTATTTT,CASSGRGASTDTQYF
TRBD2,-,TRBV11-3,TRBJ2-7,TGTGCCAGCAGCCGTGGACTAGACTACGAGCAGTACTTC,CASSRGLDYEQYF
TRBD1,-,TRBV7-2,TRBJ1-2,TGTGCCAGCAGCCCTCAGGGGGACGGTGGCTACACCTTC,CASSPQGDGGYTF
TRBD1,-,TRBV27,TRBJ2-7,TGTGCCAGCAGTCCCGGGACAGGGGGGCCTTACGAGCAGTACTTC,CASSPGTGGPYEQYF
TRBD2,-,TRBV4-2,TRBJ2-1,TGTGCCAGCAGCCAAGAATCCTACCGGGAGGATGAGCAGTTCTTC,CASSQESYREDEQFF
TRBD2,-,TRBV7-2,TRBJ2-1,TGTGCCAGCAGCCCCGGGGTAGCGGGGTACAATGAGCAGTTCTTC,CASSPGVAGYNEQFF
TRBD1,-,TRBV29-1,TRBJ2-7,TGCAGCGTTACCGGGACAGGGGGAGAAGAGCAGTACTTC,CSVTGTGGEEQYF
-,-,TRBV6-1,TRBJ1-1,TGTGCCAGCACCTCGAGGGTGAACACTGAAGCTTTCTTT,CASTSRVNTEAFF
-,few,TRBV7-3,TRBJ1-1,TGTGCCAGCAGCCAGCAGGGTGGCACTGAAGCTTTCTTT,CASSQQGGTEAFF
TRBD2,-,TRBV5-1,TRBJ2-1,TGCGCCAGCAGCCGAGTAGATAGACTAGCGGGAGGGGACAATGAGCAGTTCTTC,CASSRVDRLAGGDNEQFF
-,-,TRBV5-1,TRBJ1-2,TGCGCCAGCAGCTTAAACAGGGACCGCAATGGCTACACCTTC,CASSLNRDRNGYTF
-,-,TRBV15,TRBJ2-5,TGTGCCACCAGCAGCCGAGTCGAGACCCAGTACTTC,CATSSRVETQYF
-,-,TRBV10-1,TRBJ1-1,TGCGCCAGCAGCCCCTTGGGGGGTCTCTCGAACACTGAAGCTTTCTTT,CASSPLGGLSNTEAFF
-,-,TRBV6-6,TRBJ1-1,TGTGCCAGCAGCCAGCCAGGGACTGAAGCTTTCTTT,CASSQPGTEAFF
-,few,TRBV29-1,TRBJ1-3,TGCAGCGGACGGGAGAACTCTGGAAACACCATATATTTT,CSGRENSGNTIYF
-,once,TRBV7-2,TRBJ1-2,TGTGCCAGCACCCTAGTGGTGGGTGGCTACACCTTC,CASTLVVGGYTF